The table lists the clone carrying this T cell receptor (beta chain) with a count of one. Trimming pared 6 bases from V and 4 bases from J, leaving 13 bases between. The germline V gene encodes CDR1 SEHNR and CDR2 FQNEAQ (reference sequence). The CDR3 has 14 amino acids. The sample comes from a study of OX40 agonist ivuxolimab in advanced cancers. TCRdb keeps only in-frame clones here, not all; method: immunoSEQ multiplex PCR. The table lists about 82,000 clones, around 90% of them singletons. The specimen comprised CD4+ or CD8+ T cells sorted from blood, sampled in a trial of the OX40 agonist ivuxolimab. The chain joins TRBV7-9 to TRBJ2-1; a possible D gene is TRBD2 (5 bases). This TCR was sampled from an adult with an advanced solid tumor such as melanoma, head and neck, liver or kidney cancer. CDR3 amino acids: CASSPPPGYNEQFF. The CDR3 DNA reads TGTGCCAGCAGTCCCCCTCCGGGGTACAATGAGCAGTTCTTC.